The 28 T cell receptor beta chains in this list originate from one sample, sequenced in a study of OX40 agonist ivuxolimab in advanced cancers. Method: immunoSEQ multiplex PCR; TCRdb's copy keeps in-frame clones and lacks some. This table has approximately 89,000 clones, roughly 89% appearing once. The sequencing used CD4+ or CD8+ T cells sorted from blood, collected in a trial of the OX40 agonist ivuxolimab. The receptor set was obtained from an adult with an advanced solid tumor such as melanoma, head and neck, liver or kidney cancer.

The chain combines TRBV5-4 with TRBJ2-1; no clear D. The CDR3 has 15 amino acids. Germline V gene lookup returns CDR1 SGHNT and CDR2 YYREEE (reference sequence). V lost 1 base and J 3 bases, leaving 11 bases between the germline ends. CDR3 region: CASSLFRVNYNEQFF. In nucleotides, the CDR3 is TGTGCCAGCAGCTTGTTCCGGGTTAACTACAATGAGCAGTTCTTC.

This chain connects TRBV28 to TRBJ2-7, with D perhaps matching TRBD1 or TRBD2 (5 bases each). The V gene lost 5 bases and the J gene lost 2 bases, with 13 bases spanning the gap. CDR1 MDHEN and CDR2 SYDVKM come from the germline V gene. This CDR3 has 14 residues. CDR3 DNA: TGTGCCAGCAGTCAAAACCTGGGGGCCTACGAGCAGTACTTC. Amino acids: CASSQNLGAYEQYF. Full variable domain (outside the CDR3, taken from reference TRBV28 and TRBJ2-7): DVKVTQSSRYLVKRTGEKVFLECVQDMDHENMFWYRQDPGLGLRLIYFSYDVKMKEKGDIPEGYSVSREKKERFSLILESASTNQTSMYLCASSQNLGAYEQYFGPGTRLTVT.

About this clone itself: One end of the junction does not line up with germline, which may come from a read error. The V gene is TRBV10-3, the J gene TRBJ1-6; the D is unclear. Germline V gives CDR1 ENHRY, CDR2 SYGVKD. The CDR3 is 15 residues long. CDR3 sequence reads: CVISELLVSNSPLHF. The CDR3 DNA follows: TGTGTCATCAGTGAACTCTTAGTTTCCAATTCACCCCTCCACTTT.

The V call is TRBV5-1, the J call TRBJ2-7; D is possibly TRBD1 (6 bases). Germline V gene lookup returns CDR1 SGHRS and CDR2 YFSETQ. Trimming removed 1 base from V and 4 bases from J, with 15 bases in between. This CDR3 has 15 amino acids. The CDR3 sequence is CASSLQGPNLYEQYF. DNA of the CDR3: TGCGCCAGCAGCTTGCAGGGGCCCAACCTATACGAGCAGTACTTC. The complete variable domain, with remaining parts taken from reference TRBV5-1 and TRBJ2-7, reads KAGVTQTPRYLIKTRGQQVTLSCSPISGHRSVSWYQQTPGQGLQFLFEYFSETQRNKGNFPGRFSGRQFSNSRSEMNVSTLELGDSALYLCASSLQGPNLYEQYFGPGTRLTVT.

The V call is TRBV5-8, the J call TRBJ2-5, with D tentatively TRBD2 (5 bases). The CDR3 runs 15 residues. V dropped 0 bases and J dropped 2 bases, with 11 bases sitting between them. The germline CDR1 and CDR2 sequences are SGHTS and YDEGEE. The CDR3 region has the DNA TGTGCCAGCAGCTTGGGCCTAGCCGATCAAGAGACCCAGTACTTC. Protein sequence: CASSLGLADQETQYF.

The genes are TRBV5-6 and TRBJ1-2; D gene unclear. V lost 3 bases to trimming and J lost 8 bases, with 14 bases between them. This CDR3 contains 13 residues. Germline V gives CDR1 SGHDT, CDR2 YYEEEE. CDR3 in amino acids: CASSSVSVWGYTF. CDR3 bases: TGTGCCAGCAGCTCCGTATCGGTCTGGGGCTACACCTTC.

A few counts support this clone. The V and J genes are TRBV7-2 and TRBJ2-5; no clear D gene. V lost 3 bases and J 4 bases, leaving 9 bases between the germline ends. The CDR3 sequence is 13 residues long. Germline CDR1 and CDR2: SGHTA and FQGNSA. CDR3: CASSLGEAETQYF. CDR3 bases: TGTGCCAGCAGCTTGGGTGAAGCAGAGACCCAGTACTTC.

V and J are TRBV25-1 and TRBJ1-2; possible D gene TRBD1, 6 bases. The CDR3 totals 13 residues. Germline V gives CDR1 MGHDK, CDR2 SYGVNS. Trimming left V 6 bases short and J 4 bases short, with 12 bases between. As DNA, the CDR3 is TGTGCCAGCAGAGGGGGGGCGATCTATGGCTACACCTTC. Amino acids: CASRGGAIYGYTF.

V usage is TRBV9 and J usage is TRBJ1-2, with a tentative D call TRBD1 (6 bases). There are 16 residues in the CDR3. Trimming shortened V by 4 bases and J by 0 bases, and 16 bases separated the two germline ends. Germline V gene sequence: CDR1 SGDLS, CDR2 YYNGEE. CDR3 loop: CASSKHHDRTNYGYTF. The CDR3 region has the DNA TGTGCCAGCAGCAAACACCACGACAGGACTAACTATGGCTACACCTTC.

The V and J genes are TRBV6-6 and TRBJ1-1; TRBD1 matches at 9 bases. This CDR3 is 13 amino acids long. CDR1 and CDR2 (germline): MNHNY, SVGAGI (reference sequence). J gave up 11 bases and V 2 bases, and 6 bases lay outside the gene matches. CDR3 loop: CASSYRDRVLAFF. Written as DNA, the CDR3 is TGTGCCAGCAGTTACCGGGACAGGGTGTTGGCTTTCTTT.

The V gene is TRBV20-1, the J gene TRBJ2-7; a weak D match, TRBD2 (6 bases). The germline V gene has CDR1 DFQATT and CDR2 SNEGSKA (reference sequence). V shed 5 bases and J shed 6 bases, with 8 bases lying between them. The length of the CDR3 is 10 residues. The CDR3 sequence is CSARDSEQYF. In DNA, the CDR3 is TGCAGTGCTCGGGACTCCGAGCAGTACTTC.

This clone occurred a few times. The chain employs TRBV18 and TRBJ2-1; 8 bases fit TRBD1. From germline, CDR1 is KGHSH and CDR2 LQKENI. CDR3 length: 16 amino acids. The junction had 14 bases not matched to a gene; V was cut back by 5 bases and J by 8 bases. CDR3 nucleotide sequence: TGTGCCAGCTCATACCCCGGAGGACAGGGTATCGATGAGCAGTTCTTC. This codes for CASSYPGGQGIDEQFF. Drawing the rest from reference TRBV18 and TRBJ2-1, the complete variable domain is NAGVMQNPRHLVRRRGQEARLRCSPMKGHSHVYWYRQLPEEGLKFMVYLQKENIIDESGMPKERFSAEFPKEGPSILRIQQVVRGDSAAYFCASSYPGGQGIDEQFFGPGTRLTVL.

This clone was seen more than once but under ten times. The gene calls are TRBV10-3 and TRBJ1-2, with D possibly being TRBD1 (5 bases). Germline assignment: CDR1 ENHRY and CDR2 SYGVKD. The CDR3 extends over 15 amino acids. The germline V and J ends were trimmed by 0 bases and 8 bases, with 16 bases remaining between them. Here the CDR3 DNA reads TGTGCCATCAGTGAGTCAATGGGCAGGGAAGGCGGCTACACCTTC. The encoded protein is CAISESMGREGGYTF.

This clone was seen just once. The CDR3 loop is CASSPGWSTNEKLFF. DNA for the CDR3: TGTGCCAGCAGCCCTGGCTGGTCAACTAATGAAAAACTGTTTTTT. This chain links TRBV7-9 with TRBJ1-4; D not resolved. This CDR3 spans 15 amino acids. The V end lost 5 bases, the J end lost 0 bases, and 10 bases lay between the germline ends. Germline assignment: CDR1 SEHNR and CDR2 FQNEAQ (reference sequence). Combining the CDR3 with reference TRBV7-9 and TRBJ1-4 gives the whole variable domain DTGVSQNPRHKITKRGQNVTFRCDPISEHNRLYWYRQTLGQGPEFLTYFQNEAQLEKSRLLSDRFSAERPKGSFSTLEIQRTEQGDSAMYLCASSPGWSTNEKLFFGSGTQLSVL.

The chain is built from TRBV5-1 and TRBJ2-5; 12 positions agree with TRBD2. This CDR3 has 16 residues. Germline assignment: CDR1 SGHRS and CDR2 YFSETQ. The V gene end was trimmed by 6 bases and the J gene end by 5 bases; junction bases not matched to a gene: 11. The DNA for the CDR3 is TGCGCCAGCAAAAAAATGACTAGCGGGGGAGGTGAGACCCAGTACTTC. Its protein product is CASKKMTSGGGETQYF.

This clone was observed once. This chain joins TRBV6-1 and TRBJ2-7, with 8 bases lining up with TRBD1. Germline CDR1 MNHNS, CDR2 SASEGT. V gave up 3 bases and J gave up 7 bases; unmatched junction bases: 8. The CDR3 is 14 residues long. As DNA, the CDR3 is TGTGCCAGCAGTGATACGACAGGGGCAAGGGAGCAGTACTTC. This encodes CASSDTTGAREQYF.

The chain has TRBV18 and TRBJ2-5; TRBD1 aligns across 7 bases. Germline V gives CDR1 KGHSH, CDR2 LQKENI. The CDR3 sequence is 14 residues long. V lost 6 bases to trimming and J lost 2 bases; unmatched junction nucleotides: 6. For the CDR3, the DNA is TGTGCCAGCTCTGGAGGACAGGTACAAGAGACCCAGTACTTC. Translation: CASSGGQVQETQYF. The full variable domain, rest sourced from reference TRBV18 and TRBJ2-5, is NAGVMQNPRHLVRRRGQEARLRCSPMKGHSHVYWYRQLPEEGLKFMVYLQKENIIDESGMPKERFSAEFPKEGPSILRIQQVVRGDSAAYFCASSGGQVQETQYFGPGTRLLVL.

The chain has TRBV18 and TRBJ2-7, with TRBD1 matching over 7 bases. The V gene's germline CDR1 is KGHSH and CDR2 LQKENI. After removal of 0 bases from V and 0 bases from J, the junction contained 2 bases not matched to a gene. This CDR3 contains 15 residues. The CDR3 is CASSPPGQRSYEQYF. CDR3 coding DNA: TGTGCCAGCTCACCACCGGGACAGCGCTCCTACGAGCAGTACTTC.

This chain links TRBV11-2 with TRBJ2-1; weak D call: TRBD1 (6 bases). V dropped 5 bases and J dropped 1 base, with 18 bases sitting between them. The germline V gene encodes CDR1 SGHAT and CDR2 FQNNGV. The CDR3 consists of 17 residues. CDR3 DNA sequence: TGTGCCAGCAGCCGCTCCCACGTCAGGGGTTCCTACAATGAGCAGTTCTTC. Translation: CASSRSHVRGSYNEQFF.

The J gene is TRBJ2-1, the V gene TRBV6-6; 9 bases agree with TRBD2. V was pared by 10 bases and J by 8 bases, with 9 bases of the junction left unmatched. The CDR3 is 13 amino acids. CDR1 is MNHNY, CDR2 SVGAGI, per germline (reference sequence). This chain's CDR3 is CATHGTSWHEQFF. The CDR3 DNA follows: TGTGCCACCCATGGGACTAGCTGGCATGAGCAGTTCTTC.

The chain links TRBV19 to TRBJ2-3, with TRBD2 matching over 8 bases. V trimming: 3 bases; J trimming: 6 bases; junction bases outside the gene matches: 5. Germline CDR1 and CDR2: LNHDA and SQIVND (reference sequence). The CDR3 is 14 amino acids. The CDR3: CASSILSGDDTQYF. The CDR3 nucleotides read TGTGCCAGTAGTATCCTTAGCGGGGACGATACGCAGTATTTT.

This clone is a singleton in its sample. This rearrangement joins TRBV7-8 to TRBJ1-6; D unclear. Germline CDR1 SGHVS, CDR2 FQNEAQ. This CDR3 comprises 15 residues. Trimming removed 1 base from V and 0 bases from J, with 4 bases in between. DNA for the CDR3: TGTGCCAGCAGCTTAGGGACCTCCTATAATTCACCCCTCCACTTT. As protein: CASSLGTSYNSPLHF. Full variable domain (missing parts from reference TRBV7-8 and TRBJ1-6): GAGVSQSPRYKVAKRGQDVALRCDPISGHVSLFWYQQALGQGPEFLTYFQNEAQLDKSGLPSDRFFAERPEGSVSTLKIQRTQQEDSAVYLCASSLGTSYNSPLHFGNGTRLTVT.

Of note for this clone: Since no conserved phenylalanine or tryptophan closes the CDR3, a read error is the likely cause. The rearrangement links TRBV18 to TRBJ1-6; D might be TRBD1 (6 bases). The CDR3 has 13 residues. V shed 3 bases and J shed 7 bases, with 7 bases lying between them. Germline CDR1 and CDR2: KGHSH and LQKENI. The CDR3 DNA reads TGTGCCAGCTCACCGGACAGCAATTCACCCCTCCACCTT. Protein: CASSPDSNSPLHL.

CDR3 loop: CASSDPSGVPYNEQFF. The CDR3 DNA follows: TGTGCCAGTAGTGACCCTAGCGGGGTTCCCTACAATGAGCAGTTCTTC. The V and J genes are TRBV19 and TRBJ2-1, with 9 positions matching TRBD2. Looked up from germline, CDR1 is LNHDA and CDR2 is SQIVND (reference sequence). The CDR3 runs to 16 residues. V shed 5 bases, J shed 2 bases, and the junction held 7 bases outside the gene matches.

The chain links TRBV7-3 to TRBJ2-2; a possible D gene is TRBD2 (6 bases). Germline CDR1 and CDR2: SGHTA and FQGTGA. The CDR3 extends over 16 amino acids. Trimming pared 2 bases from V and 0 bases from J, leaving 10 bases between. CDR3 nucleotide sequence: TGTGCCAGCAGCTTAGTAGGCGGGGCGAACACCGGGGAGCTGTTTTTT. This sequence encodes CASSLVGGANTGELFF.

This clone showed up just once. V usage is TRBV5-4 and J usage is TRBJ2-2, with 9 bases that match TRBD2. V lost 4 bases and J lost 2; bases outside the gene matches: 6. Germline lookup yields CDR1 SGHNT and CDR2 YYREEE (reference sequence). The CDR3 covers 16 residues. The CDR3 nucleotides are TGTGCCAGCAGCCTTTCTAGCGGGGTCAACACCGGGGAGCTGTTTTTT. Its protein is CASSLSSGVNTGELFF. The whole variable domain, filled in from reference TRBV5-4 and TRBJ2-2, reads ETGVTQSPTHLIKTRGQQVTLRCSSQSGHNTVSWYQQALGQGPQFIFQYYREEENGRGNFPPRFSGLQFPNYSSELNVNALELDDSALYLCASSLSSGVNTGELFFGEGSRLTVL.

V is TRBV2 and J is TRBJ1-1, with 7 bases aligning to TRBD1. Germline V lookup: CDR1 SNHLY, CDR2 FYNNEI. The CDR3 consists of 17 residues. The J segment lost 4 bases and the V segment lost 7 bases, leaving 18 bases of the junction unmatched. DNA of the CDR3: TGTGCCAGCATGGGGCTGAGGGGGCCTATATTGAGCACTGAAGCTTTCTTT. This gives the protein CASMGLRGPILSTEAFF.

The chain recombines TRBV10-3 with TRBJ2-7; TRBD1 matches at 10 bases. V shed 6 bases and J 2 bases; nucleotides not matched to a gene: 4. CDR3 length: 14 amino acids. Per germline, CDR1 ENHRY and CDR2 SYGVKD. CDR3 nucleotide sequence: TGTGCCATCAGGTCGGACAGGGGGACCTACGAGCAGTACTTC. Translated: CAIRSDRGTYEQYF.